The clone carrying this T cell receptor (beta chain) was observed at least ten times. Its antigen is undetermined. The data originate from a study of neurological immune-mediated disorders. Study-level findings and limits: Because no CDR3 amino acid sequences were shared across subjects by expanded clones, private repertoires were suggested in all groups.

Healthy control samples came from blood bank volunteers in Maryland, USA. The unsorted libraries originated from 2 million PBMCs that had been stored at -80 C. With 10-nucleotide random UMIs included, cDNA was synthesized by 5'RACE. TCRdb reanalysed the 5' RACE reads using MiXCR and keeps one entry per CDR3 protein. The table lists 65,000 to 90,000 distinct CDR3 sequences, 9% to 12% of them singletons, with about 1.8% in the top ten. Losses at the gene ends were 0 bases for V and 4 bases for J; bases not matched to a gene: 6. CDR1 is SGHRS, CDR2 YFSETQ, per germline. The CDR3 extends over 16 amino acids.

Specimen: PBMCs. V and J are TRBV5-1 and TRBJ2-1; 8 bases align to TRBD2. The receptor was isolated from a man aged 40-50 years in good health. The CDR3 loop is CASSLALTSAYNEQFF. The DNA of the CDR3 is TGCGCCAGCAGCTTGGCCCTGACTAGCGCGTACAATGAGCAGTTCTTC.